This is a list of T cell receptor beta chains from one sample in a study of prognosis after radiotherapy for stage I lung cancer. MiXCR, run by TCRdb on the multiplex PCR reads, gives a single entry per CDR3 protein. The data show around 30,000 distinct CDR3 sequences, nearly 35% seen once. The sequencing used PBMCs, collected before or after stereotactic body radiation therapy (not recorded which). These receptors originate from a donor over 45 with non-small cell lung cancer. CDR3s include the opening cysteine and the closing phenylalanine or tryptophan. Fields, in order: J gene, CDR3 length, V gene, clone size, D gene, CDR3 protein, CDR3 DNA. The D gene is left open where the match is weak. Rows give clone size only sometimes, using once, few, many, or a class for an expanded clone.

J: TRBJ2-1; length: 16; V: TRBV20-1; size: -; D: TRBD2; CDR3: CSARGTSGQVYNEQFF; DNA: TGCAGTGCTAGAGGGACTAGCGGCCAAGTATACAATGAGCAGTTCTTC
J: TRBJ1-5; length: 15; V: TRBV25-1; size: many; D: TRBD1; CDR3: CASSAQGQGNQPQHF; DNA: TGTGCCAGCAGTGCCCAGGGACAGGGCAATCAGCCCCAGCATTTT
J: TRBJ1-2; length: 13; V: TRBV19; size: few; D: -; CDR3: CASSVGTNYSYTF; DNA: TGTGCCAGTAGCGTGGGAACTAACTATAGCTACACCTTC
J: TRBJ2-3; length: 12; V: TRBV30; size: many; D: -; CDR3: CAWSVSGDTQYF; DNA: TGTGCCTGGAGTGTTTCGGGAGATACGCAGTATTTT
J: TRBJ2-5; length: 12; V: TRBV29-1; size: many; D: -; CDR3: CSVEDEGETQYF; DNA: TGCAGCGTTGAAGACGAGGGGGAGACCCAGTACTTC
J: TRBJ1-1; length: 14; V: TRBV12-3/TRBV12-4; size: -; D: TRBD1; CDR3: CASSLSGQGTVAFF; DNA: TGTGCCAGCAGTTTAAGTGGACAGGGGACTGTAGCTTTCTTT
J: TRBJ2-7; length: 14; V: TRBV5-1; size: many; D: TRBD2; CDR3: CASSLSGRAHEQYF; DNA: TGCGCCAGCAGTCTTAGCGGGAGGGCCCACGAGCAGTACTTC
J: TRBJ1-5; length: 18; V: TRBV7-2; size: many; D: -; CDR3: CASSLYPLGGNSNQPQHF; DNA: TGTGCCAGCAGCTTATACCCATTGGGGGGGAACAGCAATCAGCCCCAGCATTTT
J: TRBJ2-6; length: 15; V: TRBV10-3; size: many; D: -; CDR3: CAISTGSSGANVLTF; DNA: TGTGCCATCAGTACAGGGAGCTCTGGGGCCAACGTCCTGACTTTC
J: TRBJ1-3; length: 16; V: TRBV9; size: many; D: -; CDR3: CASSVGRSSSGNTIYF; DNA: TGTGCCAGCAGCGTAGGTCGGTCGAGCTCTGGAAACACCATATATTTT
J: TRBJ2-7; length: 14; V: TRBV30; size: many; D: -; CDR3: CAWSRPPGTYEQYF; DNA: TGTGCCTGGAGCCGACCGCCGGGGACCTACGAGCAGTACTTC
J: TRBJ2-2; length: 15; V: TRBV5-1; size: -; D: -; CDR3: CASSLEGWDTGELFF; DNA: TGCGCCAGCAGCTTGGAGGGATGGGACACCGGGGAGCTGTTCTTT
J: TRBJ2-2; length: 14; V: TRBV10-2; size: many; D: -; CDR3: CASVEGTNTGELFF; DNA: TGCGCCAGCGTGGAGGGAACGAACACCGGGGAGCTGTTTTTT
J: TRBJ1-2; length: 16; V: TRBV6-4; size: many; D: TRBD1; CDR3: CASSDSADRGLYGYTF; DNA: TGTGCCAGCAGTGACTCGGCGGACAGGGGGCTCTATGGCTACACCTTC
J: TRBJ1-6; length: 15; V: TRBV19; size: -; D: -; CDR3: CASSISGGSNSPLHF; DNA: TGTGCCAGTAGTATTTCCGGCGGGTCTAATTCACCCCTCCACTTT
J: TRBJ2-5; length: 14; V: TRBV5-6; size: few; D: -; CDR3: CASSGGGWKETQYF; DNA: TGTGCCAGCAGCGGTGGAGGGTGGAAGGAGACCCAGTACTTC
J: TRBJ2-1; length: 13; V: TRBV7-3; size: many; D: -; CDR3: CASSLDRDNEQFF; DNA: TGTGCCAGCAGCCTCGACAGAGACAATGAGCAGTTCTTC
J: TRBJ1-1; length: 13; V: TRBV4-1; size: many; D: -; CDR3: CASSLGERVEAFF; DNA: TGCGCCAGCAGCTTAGGCGAAAGGGTTGAAGCTTTCTTT
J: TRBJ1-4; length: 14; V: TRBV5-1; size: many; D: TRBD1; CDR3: CASSLGGGGEKLFF; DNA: TGCGCCAGCAGCTTGGGAGGGGGCGGAGAAAAACTGTTTTTT
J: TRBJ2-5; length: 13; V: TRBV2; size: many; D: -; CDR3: CASSTVWGETQYF; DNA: TGTGCCAGCAGTACGGTTTGGGGGGAGACCCAGTACTTC
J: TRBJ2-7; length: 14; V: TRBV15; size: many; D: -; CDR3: CATSRRGYSYEQYF; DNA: TGTGCCACCAGCCGCCGGGGATACTCCTACGAGCAGTACTTC
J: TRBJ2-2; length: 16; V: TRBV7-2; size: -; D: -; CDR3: CASSYFTRGNTGELFF; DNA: TGTGCCAGCAGCTATTTTACAAGGGGGAACACCGGGGAGCTGTTTTTT
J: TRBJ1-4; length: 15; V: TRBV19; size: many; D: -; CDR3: CASSVDRSTNEKLFF; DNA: TGTGCCAGTAGTGTTGACAGATCAACTAATGAAAAACTGTTTTTT
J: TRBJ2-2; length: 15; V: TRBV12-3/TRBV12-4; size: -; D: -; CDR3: CAISRRTDNTVELFF; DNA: TGTGCCATCAGCCGACGGACAGATAACACCGTGGAGCTGTTTTTT
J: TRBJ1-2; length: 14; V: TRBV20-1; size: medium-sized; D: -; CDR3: CSAPAGTNTYGYTF; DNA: TGCAGTGCTCCGGCCGGGACAAACACCTATGGCTACACCTTC
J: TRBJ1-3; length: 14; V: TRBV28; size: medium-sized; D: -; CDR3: CASSSTGVSDTIYF; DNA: TGTGCCAGCAGTTCCACGGGAGTCAGTGACACCATATATTTT
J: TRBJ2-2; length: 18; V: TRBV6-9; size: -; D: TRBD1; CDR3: CASSHTTGTRPDTGELFF; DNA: TGTGCCAGCAGTCATACGACAGGGACCAGGCCGGACACCGGGGAGCTGTTTTTT
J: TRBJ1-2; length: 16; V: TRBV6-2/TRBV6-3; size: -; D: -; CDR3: CASSHPLNAGRWGYTF; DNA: TGTGCCAGCAGTCACCCCCTGAATGCGGGAAGGTGGGGATACACCTTC
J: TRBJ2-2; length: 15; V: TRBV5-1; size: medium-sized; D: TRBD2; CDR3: CASKGTSGSSGELFF; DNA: TGCGCCAGCAAGGGAACTAGCGGGAGTTCCGGGGAGCTGTTTTTT
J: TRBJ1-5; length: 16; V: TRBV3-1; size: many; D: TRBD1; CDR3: CASSPRQDRGNQPQHF; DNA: TGTGCCAGCAGCCCTCGTCAGGACAGGGGCAATCAGCCCCAGCATTTT
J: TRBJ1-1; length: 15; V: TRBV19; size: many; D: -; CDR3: CASSIAGSGNTEAFF; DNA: TGTGCCAGTAGTATAGCAGGGAGCGGGAACACTGAAGCTTTCTTT
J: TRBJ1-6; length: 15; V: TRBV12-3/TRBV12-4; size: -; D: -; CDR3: CASSYGQFYNSPLHF; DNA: TGTGCCAGCAGTTACGGGCAGTTCTATAATTCACCCCTCCACTTT
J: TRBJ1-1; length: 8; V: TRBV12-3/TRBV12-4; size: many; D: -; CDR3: CACPGAFF; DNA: TGTGCTTGCCCCGGGGCTTTCTTT
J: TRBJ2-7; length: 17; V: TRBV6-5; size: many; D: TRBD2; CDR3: CASSYRGGSSGAYEQYF; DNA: TGTGCCAGCAGTTACAGGGGCGGGTCTAGCGGAGCCTACGAGCAGTACTTC
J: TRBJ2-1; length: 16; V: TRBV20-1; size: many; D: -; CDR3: CSARSPTRVLGYEQFF; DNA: TGCAGTGCTAGATCTCCTACTCGAGTGTTGGGGTATGAGCAGTTCTTC
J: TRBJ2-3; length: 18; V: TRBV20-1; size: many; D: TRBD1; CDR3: CSARDSRRQGVFTDTQYF; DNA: TGCAGTGCTAGAGATTCGCGTCGGCAGGGGGTTTTCACAGATACGCAGTATTTT
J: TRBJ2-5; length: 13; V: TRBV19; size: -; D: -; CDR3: CAISISRKETQYF; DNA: TGTGCCATTAGTATTTCCAGGAAAGAGACCCAGTACTTC
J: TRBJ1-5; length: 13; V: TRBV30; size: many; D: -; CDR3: CAWSRTRDQPQHF; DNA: TGTGCCTGGAGTAGGACGCGAGATCAGCCCCAGCATTTT
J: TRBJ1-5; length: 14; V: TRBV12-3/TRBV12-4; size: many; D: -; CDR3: CASTPRVGNQPQHF; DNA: TGTGCCAGCACTCCCAGGGTTGGGAATCAGCCCCAGCATTTT
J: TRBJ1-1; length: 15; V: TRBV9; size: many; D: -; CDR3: CASTGGPGTRAEAFF; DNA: TGTGCCAGCACCGGGGGACCGGGTACGAGGGCTGAAGCTTTCTTT
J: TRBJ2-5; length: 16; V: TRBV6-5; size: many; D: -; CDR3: CASSYSLERVRETQYF; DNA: TGTGCCAGCAGTTACTCCTTAGAAAGGGTACGGGAGACCCAGTACTTC
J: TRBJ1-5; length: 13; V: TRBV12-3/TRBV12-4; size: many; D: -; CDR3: CASSLARNQPQHF; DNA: TGTGCCAGCAGTTTAGCCAGGAATCAGCCCCAGCATTTT
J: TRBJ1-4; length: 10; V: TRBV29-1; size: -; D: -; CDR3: CSVADEKLFF; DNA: TGCAGCGTTGCCGATGAAAAACTGTTTTTT
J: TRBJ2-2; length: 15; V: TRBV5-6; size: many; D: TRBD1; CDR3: CASSFGTGRTGELFF; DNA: TGTGCCAGCAGCTTTGGGACAGGGAGGACCGGGGAGCTGTTTTTT
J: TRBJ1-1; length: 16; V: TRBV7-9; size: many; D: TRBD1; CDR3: CASSPDRTGSDTEAFF; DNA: TGTGCCAGCAGCCCGGATAGGACAGGGTCGGACACTGAAGCTTTCTTT
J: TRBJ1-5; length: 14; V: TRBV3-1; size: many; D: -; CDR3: CASSQQASNQPQHF; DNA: TGTGCCAGCAGCCAACAAGCTAGCAATCAGCCCCAGCATTTT
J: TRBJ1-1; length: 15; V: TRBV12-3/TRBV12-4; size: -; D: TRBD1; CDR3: CATTGQGNWGTEAFF; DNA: TGTGCCACCACGGGACAGGGTAATTGGGGCACTGAAGCTTTCTTT